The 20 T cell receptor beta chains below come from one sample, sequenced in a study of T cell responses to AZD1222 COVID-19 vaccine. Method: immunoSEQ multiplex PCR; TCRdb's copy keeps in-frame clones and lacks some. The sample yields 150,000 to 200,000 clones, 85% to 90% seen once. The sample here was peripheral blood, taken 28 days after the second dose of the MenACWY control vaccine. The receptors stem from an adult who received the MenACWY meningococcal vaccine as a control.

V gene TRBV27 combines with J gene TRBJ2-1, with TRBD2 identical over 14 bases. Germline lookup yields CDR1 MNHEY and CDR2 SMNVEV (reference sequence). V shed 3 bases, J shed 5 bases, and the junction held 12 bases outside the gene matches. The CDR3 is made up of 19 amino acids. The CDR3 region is CASSFTGTSGRLTDNEQFF. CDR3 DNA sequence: TGTGCCAGCAGTTTTACCGGGACTAGCGGGAGACTAACGGACAATGAGCAGTTCTTC.

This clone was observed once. CDR3 bases: TGTGCCAGCATAAACGGGGGGCAGTACGTGGGCACTGAAGCTTTCTTT. Amino acids: CASINGGQYVGTEAFF. V and J are TRBV28 and TRBJ1-1, with a tentative D call TRBD1 (6 bases). Germline V CDR1 and CDR2: MDHEN, SYDVKM. V was trimmed by 7 bases and J by 4 bases, leaving 22 bases between them. The CDR3 loop spans 16 amino acids. Complete variable domain (other parts from reference TRBV28 and TRBJ1-1): DVKVTQSSRYLVKRTGEKVFLECVQDMDHENMFWYRQDPGLGLRLIYFSYDVKMKEKGDIPEGYSVSREKKERFSLILESASTNQTSMYLCASINGGQYVGTEAFFGQGTRLTVV.

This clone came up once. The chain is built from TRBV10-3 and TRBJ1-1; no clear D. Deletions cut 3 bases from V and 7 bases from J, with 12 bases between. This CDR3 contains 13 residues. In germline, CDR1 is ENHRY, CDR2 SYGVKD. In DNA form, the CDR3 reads TGTGCCATCAGTGAATTGACGAGCAATGAAGCTTTCTTT. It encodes CAISELTSNEAFF.

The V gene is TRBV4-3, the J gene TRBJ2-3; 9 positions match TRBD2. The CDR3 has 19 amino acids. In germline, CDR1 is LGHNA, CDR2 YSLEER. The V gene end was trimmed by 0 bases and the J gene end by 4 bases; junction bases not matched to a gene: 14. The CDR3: CASSQEGRLAGLLPDTQYF. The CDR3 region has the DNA TGCGCCAGCAGCCAAGAGGGTCGTCTAGCGGGGTTACTTCCAGATACGCAGTATTTT.

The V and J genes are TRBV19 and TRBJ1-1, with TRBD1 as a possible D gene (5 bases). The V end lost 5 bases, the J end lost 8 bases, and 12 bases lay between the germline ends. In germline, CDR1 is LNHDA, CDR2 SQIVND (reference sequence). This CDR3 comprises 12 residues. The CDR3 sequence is CASSPYRGEAFF. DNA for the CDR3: TGTGCCAGTAGTCCTTATCGGGGGGAAGCTTTCTTT.

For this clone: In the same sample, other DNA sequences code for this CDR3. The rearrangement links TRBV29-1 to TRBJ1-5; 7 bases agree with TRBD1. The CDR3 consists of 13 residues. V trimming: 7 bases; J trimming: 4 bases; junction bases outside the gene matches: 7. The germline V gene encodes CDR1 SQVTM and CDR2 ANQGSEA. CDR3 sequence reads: CSARQGGNQPQHF. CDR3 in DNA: TGCAGCGCGAGACAGGGCGGTAATCAGCCCCAGCATTTT.

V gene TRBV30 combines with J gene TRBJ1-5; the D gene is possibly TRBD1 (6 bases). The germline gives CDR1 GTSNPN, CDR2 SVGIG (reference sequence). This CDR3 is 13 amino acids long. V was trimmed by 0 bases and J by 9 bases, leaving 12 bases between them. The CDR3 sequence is CAWSVGGAGPQHF. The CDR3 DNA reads TGTGCCTGGAGTGTAGGGGGAGCGGGGCCCCAGCATTTT.

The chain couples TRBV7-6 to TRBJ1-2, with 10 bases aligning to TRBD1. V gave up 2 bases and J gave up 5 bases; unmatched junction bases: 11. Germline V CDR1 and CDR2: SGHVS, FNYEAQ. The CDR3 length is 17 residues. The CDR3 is CASSLSPGTGDSYGYTF. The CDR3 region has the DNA TGTGCCAGCAGCTTATCGCCTGGGACAGGGGATTCATATGGCTACACCTTC.

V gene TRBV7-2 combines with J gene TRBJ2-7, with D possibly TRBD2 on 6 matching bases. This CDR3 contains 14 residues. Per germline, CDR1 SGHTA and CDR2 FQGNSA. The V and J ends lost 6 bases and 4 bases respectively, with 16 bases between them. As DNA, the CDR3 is TGTGCCAGCAGTAGAGGGCGGGGAACTTACGAGCAGTACTTC. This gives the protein CASSRGRGTYEQYF.

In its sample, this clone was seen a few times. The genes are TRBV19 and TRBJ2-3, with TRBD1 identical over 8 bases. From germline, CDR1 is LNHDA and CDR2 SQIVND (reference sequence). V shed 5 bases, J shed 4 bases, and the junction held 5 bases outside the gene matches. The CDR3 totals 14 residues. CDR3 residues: CASSLDRVPDTQYF. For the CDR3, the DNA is TGTGCCAGTAGTTTGGACAGGGTCCCAGATACGCAGTATTTT.

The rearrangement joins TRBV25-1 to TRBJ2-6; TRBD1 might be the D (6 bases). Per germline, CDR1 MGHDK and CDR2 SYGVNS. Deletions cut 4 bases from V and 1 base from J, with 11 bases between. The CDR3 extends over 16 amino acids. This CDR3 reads CASSGRQDSGANVLTF. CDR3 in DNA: TGTGCCAGCAGTGGTAGACAGGATTCTGGGGCCAACGTCCTGACTTTC.

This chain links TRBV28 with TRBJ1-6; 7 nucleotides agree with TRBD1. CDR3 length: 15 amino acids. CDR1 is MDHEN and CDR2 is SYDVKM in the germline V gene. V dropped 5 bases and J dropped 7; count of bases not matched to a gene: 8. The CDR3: CASSNRQGANSPLHF. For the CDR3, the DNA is TGTGCCAGCAGTAACAGACAGGGCGCAAATTCACCCCTCCACTTT.

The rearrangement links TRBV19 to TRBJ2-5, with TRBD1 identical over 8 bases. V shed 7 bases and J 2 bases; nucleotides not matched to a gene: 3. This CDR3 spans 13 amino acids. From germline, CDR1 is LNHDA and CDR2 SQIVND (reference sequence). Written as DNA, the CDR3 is TGTGCCAGTAAGGACAGGGTGCAAGAGACCCAGTACTTC. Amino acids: CASKDRVQETQYF. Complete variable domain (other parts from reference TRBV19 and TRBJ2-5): DGGITQSPKYLFRKEGQNVTLSCEQNLNHDAMYWYRQDPGQGLRLIYYSQIVNDFQKGDIAEGYSVSREKKESFPLTVTSAQKNPTAFYLCASKDRVQETQYFGPGTRLLVL.

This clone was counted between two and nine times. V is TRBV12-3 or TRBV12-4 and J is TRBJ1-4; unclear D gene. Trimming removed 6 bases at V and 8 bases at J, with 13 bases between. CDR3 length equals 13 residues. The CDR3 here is CASSLGAIEKLFF. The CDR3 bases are TGTGCCAGCAGCCTGGGAGCTATAGAAAAACTGTTTTTT.

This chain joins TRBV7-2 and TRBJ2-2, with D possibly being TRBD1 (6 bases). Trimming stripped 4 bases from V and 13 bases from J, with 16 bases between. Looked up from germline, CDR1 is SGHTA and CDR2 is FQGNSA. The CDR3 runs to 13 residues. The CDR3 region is CASSSQGQSGLFF. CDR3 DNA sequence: TGTGCCAGCAGCTCCCAAGGACAGAGTGGGCTGTTTTTT.

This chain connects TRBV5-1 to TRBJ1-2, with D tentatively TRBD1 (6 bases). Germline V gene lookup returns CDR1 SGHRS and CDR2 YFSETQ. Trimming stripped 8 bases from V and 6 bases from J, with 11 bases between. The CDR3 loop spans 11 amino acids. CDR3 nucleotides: TGCGCCAGAGGGGGATTGGATGGCTACACCTTC. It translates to CARGGLDGYTF.

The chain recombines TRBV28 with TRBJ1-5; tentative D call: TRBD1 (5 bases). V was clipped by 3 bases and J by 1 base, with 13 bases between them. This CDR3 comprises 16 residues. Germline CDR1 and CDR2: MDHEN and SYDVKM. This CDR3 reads CASSFSGRDSNQPQHF. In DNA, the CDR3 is TGTGCCAGCAGTTTCTCTGGTAGGGACAGCAATCAGCCCCAGCATTTT.

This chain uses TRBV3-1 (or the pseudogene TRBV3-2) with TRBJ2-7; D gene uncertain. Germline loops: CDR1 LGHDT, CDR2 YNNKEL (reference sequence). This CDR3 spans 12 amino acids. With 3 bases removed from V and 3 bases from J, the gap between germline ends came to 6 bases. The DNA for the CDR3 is TGTGCCAGCAGCCAGATCTTCTACGAGCAGTACTTC. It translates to CASSQIFYEQYF.

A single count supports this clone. The CDR3 DNA is TGTGCCATCAGTGCCGGCGATGGGGCGGCTGAAGCTTTCTTT. This translates into CAISAGDGAAEAFF. This sequence joins TRBV10-3 and TRBJ1-1; TRBD1 might be the D (5 bases). This CDR3 has 14 residues. V lost 4 bases and J lost 6, with 15 bases in between. Per germline, CDR1 ENHRY and CDR2 SYGVKD.

In nucleotides, the CDR3 is TGCGCCAGCAGCCCCGACAGGTTAGGTCAGCCCCAGCATTTT. It codes for CASSPDRLGQPQHF. The rearrangement uses TRBV5-1 and TRBJ1-5; TRBD1 might be the D (6 bases). The CDR3 contains 14 residues. Trimming left V 4 bases short and J 6 bases short, with 14 bases between. CDR1 is SGHRS, CDR2 YFSETQ, per germline.